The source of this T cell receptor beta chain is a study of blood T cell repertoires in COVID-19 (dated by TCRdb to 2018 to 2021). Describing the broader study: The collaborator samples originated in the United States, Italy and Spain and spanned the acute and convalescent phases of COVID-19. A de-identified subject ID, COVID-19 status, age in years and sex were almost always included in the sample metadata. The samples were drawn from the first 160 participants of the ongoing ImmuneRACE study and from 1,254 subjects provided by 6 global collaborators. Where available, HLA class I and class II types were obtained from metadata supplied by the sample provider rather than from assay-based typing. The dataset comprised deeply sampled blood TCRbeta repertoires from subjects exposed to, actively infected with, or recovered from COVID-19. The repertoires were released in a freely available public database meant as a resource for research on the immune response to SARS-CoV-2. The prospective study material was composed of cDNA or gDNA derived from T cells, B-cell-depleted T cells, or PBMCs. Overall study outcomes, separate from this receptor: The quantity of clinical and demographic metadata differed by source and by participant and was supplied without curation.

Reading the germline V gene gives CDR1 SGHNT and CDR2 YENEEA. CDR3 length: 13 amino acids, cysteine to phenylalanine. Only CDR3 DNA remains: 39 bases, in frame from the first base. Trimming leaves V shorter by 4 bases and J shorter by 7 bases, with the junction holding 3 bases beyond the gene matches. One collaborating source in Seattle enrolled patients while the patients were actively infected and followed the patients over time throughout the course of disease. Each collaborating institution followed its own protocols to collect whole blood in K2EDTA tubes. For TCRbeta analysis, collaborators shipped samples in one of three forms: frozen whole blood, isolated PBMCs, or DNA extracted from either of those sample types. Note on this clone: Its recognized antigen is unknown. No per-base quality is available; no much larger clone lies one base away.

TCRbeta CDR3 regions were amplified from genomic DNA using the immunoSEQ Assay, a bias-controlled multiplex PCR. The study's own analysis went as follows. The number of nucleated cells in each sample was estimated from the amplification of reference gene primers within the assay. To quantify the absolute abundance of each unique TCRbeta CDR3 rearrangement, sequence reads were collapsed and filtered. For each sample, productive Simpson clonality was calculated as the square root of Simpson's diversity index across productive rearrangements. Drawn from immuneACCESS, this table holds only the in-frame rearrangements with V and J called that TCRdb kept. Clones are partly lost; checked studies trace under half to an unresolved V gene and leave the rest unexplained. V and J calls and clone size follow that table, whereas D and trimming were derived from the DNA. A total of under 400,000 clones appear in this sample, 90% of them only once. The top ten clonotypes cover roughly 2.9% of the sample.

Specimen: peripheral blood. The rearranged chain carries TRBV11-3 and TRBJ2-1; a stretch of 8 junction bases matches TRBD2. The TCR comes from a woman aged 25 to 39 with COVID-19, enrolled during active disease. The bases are TGTGCCAGCAGCTACGGGAGGGGGAATGAGCAGTTCTTC. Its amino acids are CASSYGRGNEQFF.